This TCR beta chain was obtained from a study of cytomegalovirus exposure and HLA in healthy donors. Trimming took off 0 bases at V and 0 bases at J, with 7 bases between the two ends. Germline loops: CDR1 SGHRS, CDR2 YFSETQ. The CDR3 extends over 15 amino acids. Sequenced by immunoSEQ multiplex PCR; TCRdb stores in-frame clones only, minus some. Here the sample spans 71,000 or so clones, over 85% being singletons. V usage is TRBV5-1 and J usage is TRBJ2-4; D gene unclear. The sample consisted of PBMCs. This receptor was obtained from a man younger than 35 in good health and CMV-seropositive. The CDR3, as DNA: TGCGCCAGCAGCTTGGGAGCCTCAGCCAAAAACATTCAGTACTTC. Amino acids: CASSLGASAKNIQYF. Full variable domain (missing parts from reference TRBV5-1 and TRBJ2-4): KAGVTQTPRYLIKTRGQQVTLSCSPISGHRSVSWYQQTPGQGLQFLFEYFSETQRNKGNFPGRFSGRQFSNSRSEMNVSTLELGDSALYLCASSLGASAKNIQYFGAGTRLSVL.